The sequence of this T cell receptor beta chain was determined in a study of cytomegalovirus exposure and HLA in healthy donors. Germline V CDR1 and CDR2: ENHRY, SYGVKD. This CDR3 region has 14 residues. Deletions cut 4 bases from V and 5 bases from J, with 15 bases between. Whole-study findings and limits: As was reported, the classifier diagnosed cytomegalovirus status with high specificity and sensitivity.

About this clone: What it binds is not known.

The PCR was carried out with 60 Vbeta primers and 13 Jbeta primers. Produced via immunoSEQ multiplex PCR; TCRdb's table is partial and in-frame only. The repertoire consists of about 170,000 clones, with 80% to 90% occurring once and the leading ten covering around 0.8%. V and J are TRBV10-3 and TRBJ2-7, with D possibly matching TRBD1 (7 bases). The sequence came from a woman in her late teens or twenties in good health and CMV-seronegative. Sample: PBMCs. DNA for the CDR3: TGTGCCATCAGTGTGGCCAGGGGGGTGGACGAGCAGTACTTC. Translation: CAISVARGVDEQYF.